A selection of T cell receptor beta chains follows, all from one sample in a study of cytomegalovirus exposure and HLA in healthy donors. TCRdb keeps only in-frame clones here, not all; method: immunoSEQ multiplex PCR. The sample records about 150,000 clones, around four fifths being singletons. Sequenced material: PBMCs. The receptor set was obtained from a man aged 40-55 years in good health and CMV-seronegative. The CDR3 runs from the conserved cysteine through the conserved F or W. D genes are given only for firm matches. Clone size appears in some rows only: once, few, many, or a class for an expanded clone.

v_call,j_call,clone_size,d_call,cdr3_aa,cdr3_nt
TRBV5-1,TRBJ2-7,.,.,CASSPPTAGDEQYF,TGCGCCAGCAGCCCACCGACAGCAGGGGACGAGCAGTACTTC
TRBV6-5,TRBJ2-1,few,TRBD1,CASSGDRDIQFF,TGTGCCAGCAGTGGGGACAGGGACATACAGTTCTTC
TRBV25-1,TRBJ1-1,.,.,CASTRNTEAFF,TGTGCCAGCACGCGGAACACTGAAGCTTTCTTT
TRBV5-1,TRBJ2-2,.,TRBD2,CASSFELAGNTGELFF,TGCGCCAGCAGCTTCGAACTAGCGGGGAACACCGGGGAGCTGTTTTTT
TRBV19,TRBJ2-7,.,.,CASNTGTIGEQYF,TGTGCCAGTAACACAGGGACAATTGGGGAGCAGTACTTC
TRBV6-5,TRBJ2-7,.,TRBD2,CASSRGGPNEQYF,TGTGCCAGCAGTCGGGGGGGCCCGAACGAGCAGTACTTC
TRBV11-2,TRBJ2-1,.,TRBD2,CASSFSGSSYNEQFF,TGTGCCAGCAGCTTTAGCGGGAGCTCCTACAATGAGCAGTTCTTC
TRBV9,TRBJ1-1,.,.,CASSVGAGINTEAFF,TGTGCCAGCAGCGTAGGGGCAGGGATTAACACTGAAGCTTTCTTT
TRBV20-1,TRBJ2-5,.,.,CSARYQETQYF,TGCAGTGCTCGGTACCAAGAGACCCAGTACTTC
TRBV7-9,TRBJ1-5,.,TRBD1,CASSTGTGGLNQPQHF,TGTGCCAGCAGCACCGGGACAGGGGGCCTGAATCAGCCCCAGCATTTT
TRBV5-1,TRBJ1-4,.,TRBD1,CASSSTGGEEKLFF,TGCGCCAGCAGCTCTACAGGGGGCGAAGAAAAACTGTTTTTT
TRBV7-9,TRBJ1-1,.,TRBD1,CASSLGGPEAFF,TGTGCCAGCAGCCTAGGGGGCCCTGAAGCTTTCTTT
TRBV27,TRBJ1-5,once,.,CASSQGLGGSNQPQHF,TGTGCCAGCAGCCAAGGGCTAGGAGGAAGCAATCAGCCCCAGCATTTT
TRBV5-1,TRBJ2-7,.,TRBD1,CASSDTPTGLRYEQYF,TGCGCCAGCAGCGATACTCCGACAGGGCTGAGGTACGAGCAGTACTTC
TRBV7-6,TRBJ1-5,.,.,CASSSPDQPQHF,TGTGCCAGCAGCTCTCCAGATCAGCCCCAGCATTTT
TRBV27,TRBJ2-3,.,TRBD1,CASRTGTASTSYTDTQYF,TGTGCCAGCAGGACCGGGACAGCGTCGACCTCCTACACAGATACGCAGTATTTT
TRBV6-5,TRBJ1-3,.,.,CASFAAGSVGNTIYF,TGTGCCAGCTTCGCGGCCGGGAGTGTCGGAAACACCATATATTTT
TRBV5-6,TRBJ1-5,.,.,CASSPGGAGRDQPQHF,TGTGCCAGCAGCCCTGGAGGGGCGGGGAGGGATCAGCCCCAGCATTTT
TRBV27,TRBJ1-5,.,.,CASSPLTPRGNQPQHF,TGTGCCAGCAGTCCCCTAACCCCCCGGGGGAATCAGCCCCAGCATTTT
TRBV5-1,TRBJ1-6,.,.,CASSLDGTYRDSPLHF,TGCGCCAGCAGCTTGGACGGCACCTATCGGGATTCACCCCTCCACTTT
TRBV9,TRBJ2-7,once,TRBD2,CASSITGLAGEQYF,TGTGCCAGCAGCATTACGGGACTAGCGGGAGAGCAGTACTTC
TRBV27,TRBJ2-1,.,TRBD2,CASSPYSGPRGEQFF,TGTGCCAGCAGCCCTTATAGCGGGCCAAGGGGTGAGCAGTTCTTC
TRBV5-4,TRBJ2-5,.,.,CASRGGLAQETQYF,TGTGCCAGCAGGGGCGGGCTAGCACAGGAGACCCAGTACTTC
TRBV28,TRBJ2-3,.,.,CASKSTRNTDTQYF,TGTGCCAGCAAATCGACTCGTAACACAGATACGCAGTATTTT
TRBV7-6,TRBJ2-7,.,TRBD2,CASSTNLGGRAFEQYF,TGTGCCAGCAGCACCAACTTAGGCGGGAGGGCCTTTGAGCAGTACTTC
TRBV5-1,TRBJ2-7,.,TRBD1,CASSSQGDAYEQYF,TGCGCCAGCAGCTCCCAGGGGGACGCCTACGAGCAGTACTTC
TRBV9,TRBJ2-1,.,TRBD1,CASSVMGQGIWEQFF,TGTGCCAGCAGCGTAATGGGACAGGGGATATGGGAGCAGTTCTTC
TRBV7-6,TRBJ2-6,.,.,CASSLPRASGANVLTF,TGTGCCAGCAGCTTGCCCAGGGCCTCTGGGGCCAACGTCCTGACTTTC
TRBV4-1,TRBJ2-7,.,.,CASSPLPGAYEQYF,TGCGCCAGCAGTCCCTTACCGGGAGCCTACGAGCAGTACTTC
TRBV2,TRBJ1-5,once,TRBD1,CASVGPGGSNQPQHF,TGTGCCAGCGTGGGACCAGGGGGGAGCAATCAGCCCCAGCATTTT
TRBV11-3,TRBJ2-3,.,TRBD2,CASSLGGLAGADTQYF,TGTGCCAGCAGCTTAGGAGGGCTAGCGGGGGCAGATACGCAGTATTTT
TRBV10-2,TRBJ2-7,.,TRBD1,CASRGDRAYEQYF,TGCGCCAGCAGGGGAGACAGGGCCTACGAGCAGTACTTC
TRBV7-9,TRBJ1-5,.,.,CASSFGGTHQPQHF,TGTGCCAGCAGCTTCGGGGGTACGCATCAGCCCCAGCATTTT